Below, one T cell receptor (beta chain) is given with its context. Its target is unknown. Using its own MiXCR run on the 5' RACE reads, TCRdb lists one record per CDR3 protein. The top ten clones hold approximately 16% of a sample with about 330,000 distinct CDR3 sequences, roughly 8.6% of them seen once. The data originate from a study of T cells after yellow fever vaccination. This CDR3 has 15 amino acids. V dropped 7 bases and J dropped 0 bases, with 15 bases sitting between them. Germline CDR1 MNHNS, CDR2 SASEGT. Study findings and constraints: Relatively few clonotypes were ones that appeared in both CD4 and CD8 compartments. Boosting was followed by the reappearance of most primary-vaccination clones (just under 97% CD4, under 90% CD8).

The clonotype was recovered from a man between 18 and 35 years old who received the YFV17D yellow fever vaccine. The sample consisted of PBMCs, taken roughly 47 days after the first yellow fever vaccination. The chain employs TRBV6-1 and TRBJ1-2, with D perhaps matching TRBD1 (5 bases). The CDR3 bases are TGTGCCAGCACCCCCCGACAGTCAACTAACTATGGCTACACCTTC. This encodes CASTPRQSTNYGYTF.